Each of the 20 T cell receptor beta chains below was sequenced from the same sample in a study of blood T cells in healthy people across ages. With a J-beta primer mix and a sample-barcoded 5' primer, a second PCR ran about 6 to 11 cycles. MiXCR, run by TCRdb on the 5' RACE reads, gives a single entry per CDR3 protein. This table holds more than 650,000 distinct CDR3 sequences, about 20% found once. Sequencing input: blood. Every receptor here comes from a man between 65 and 85 years old in good health.

This chain uses TRBV5-1 with TRBJ1-4; TRBD1 agrees at 9 bases. CDR1 and CDR2 from the germline V gene are SGHRS and YFSETQ. This CDR3 is 15 amino acids long. V was pared by 3 bases and J by 1 base, with 1 base of the junction left unmatched. This chain's CDR3 is CASSWGQGTNEKLFF. CDR3 coding DNA: TGCGCCAGCAGCTGGGGACAGGGAACTAATGAAAAACTGTTTTTT.

The chain is built from TRBV5-1 and TRBJ1-1; D might be TRBD1 (6 bases). Germline V gene sequence: CDR1 SGHRS, CDR2 YFSETQ. CDR3 size: 12 residues. The CDR3: CDYPKGDTEAFF. In nucleotides, the CDR3 is TGCGATTACCCCAAGGGGGACACTGAAGCTTTCTTT.

The gene calls are TRBV24-1 and TRBJ2-1; TRBD2 matches at 7 bases. The CDR3 has 15 amino acids. The germline gives CDR1 KGHDR, CDR2 SFDVKD. With 4 bases clipped from V and 6 bases from J, the junction kept 8 bases outside the gene matches. The CDR3 region is CATSETGLPFNEQFF. CDR3 nucleotides: TGTGCCACCAGTGAAACGGGACTACCCTTCAATGAGCAGTTCTTC.

Of note for this clonotype: With a much larger clone just one base away, this may be a read error. This chain uses TRBV29-1 with TRBJ2-5; 12 nucleotides match TRBD1. Per germline, CDR1 SQVTM and CDR2 ANQGSEA. This CDR3 comprises 15 residues. The CDR3 DNA sequence: TGCAGCGTTGAAGATCGGGGACAGGGGGCGAAGACCCAGTGCTTC. Translated: CSVEDRGQGAKTQCF.

This sequence joins TRBV20-1 and TRBJ2-5; 7 bases align to TRBD1. The J call could be wrong; TRBJ2-7 is a better fit for the DNA end. Germline CDR1 reads DFQATT; CDR2 reads SNEGSKA (reference sequence). The CDR3 has 13 residues. In DNA, the CDR3 is TGCAGTGCCCAAGGGGCAGGGGGAAACGAGCAGTACTTC. It translates to CSAQGAGGNEQYF.

The count of this clonotype is one. This chain uses TRBV4-2 with TRBJ2-3; D ambiguous. The germline gives CDR1 LGHNA, CDR2 YNFKEQ. The V end lost 0 bases, the J end lost 9 bases, and 16 bases lay between the germline ends. The CDR3 runs 15 residues. The DNA for the CDR3 is TGTGCCAGCAGCCAAGAGGGTGTGACGACGAAGACGCAGTATTTT. Translating it yields CASSQEGVTTKTQYF.

This chain links TRBV6-6 with TRBJ1-2; D unclear. Germline V lookup: CDR1 MNHNY, CDR2 SVGAGI (reference sequence). The CDR3 is made up of 15 amino acids. V was cut by 0 bases and J by 3 bases, with 11 bases left in between. In DNA, the CDR3 is TGTGCCAGCAGTTACTCCCGGGGAGGAGACTATGGCTACACCTTC. Encoded protein: CASSYSRGGDYGYTF.

In its sample, this clonotype was seen a few times. This rearrangement joins TRBV20-1 to TRBJ2-3; TRBD1 agrees at 8 bases. CDR3 length: 14 residues. Germline V gives CDR1 DFQATT, CDR2 SNEGSKA (reference sequence). After removal of 2 bases from V and 6 bases from J, the junction contained 7 bases not matched to a gene. The CDR3 sequence: CSARFQGAADTQYF. The CDR3 DNA reads TGCAGTGCTAGATTTCAGGGGGCCGCGGATACGCAGTATTTT.

This clonotype turned up a few times. The rearrangement uses TRBV28 and TRBJ2-7; 10 nucleotides align to TRBD2. The CDR3 runs 15 residues. V was clipped by 5 bases and J by 2 bases; unmatched bases: 6. Germline V lookup: CDR1 MDHEN, CDR2 SYDVKM. The CDR3: CASSPLAGRTYEQYF. DNA of the CDR3: TGTGCCAGCAGTCCACTAGCGGGGAGAACCTACGAGCAGTACTTC.

The chain couples TRBV29-1 to TRBJ2-2; D call uncertain. This CDR3 is built from 14 residues. Deletions cut 6 bases from V and 1 base from J, with 12 bases between. CDR1 SQVTM and CDR2 ANQGSEA come from the germline V gene. The CDR3 loop reads CSVRESQNTGELFF. CDR3 DNA: TGCAGCGTCCGAGAGTCTCAGAACACCGGGGAGCTGTTTTTT.

This clonotype has more than one count but fewer than ten. J is TRBJ2-5 and V is TRBV18; D ambiguous. The end of the DNA is better explained by TRBJ2-7, so the J call may be wrong. Germline-derived CDR1 and CDR2 are KGHSH and LQKENI. This CDR3 has 14 amino acids. The chain's CDR3 is CASSPPEQSYEQYF. Written as DNA, the CDR3 is TGTGCCAGCTCACCACCTGAACAGTCCTACGAGCAGTACTTC.

The rearrangement uses TRBV3-1 and TRBJ2-5; D ambiguous. Trimming stripped 5 bases from V and 5 bases from J, with 18 bases between. The germline gives CDR1 LGHDT, CDR2 YNNKEL (reference sequence). CDR3 length equals 15 residues. In DNA form, the CDR3 reads TGTGCCAGCAGCTACAGTCTCACCTACGGGGAGACCCAGTACTTC. Protein sequence: CASSYSLTYGETQYF.

This clonotype was counted a few times. This chain links TRBV28 with TRBJ1-1; no clear D. Germline lookup yields CDR1 MDHEN and CDR2 SYDVKM. This CDR3 has 14 residues. The V and J ends lost 3 bases and 0 bases respectively, with 8 bases between them. The chain's CDR3 is CASSFRQLNTEAFF. The CDR3 nucleotides read TGTGCCAGCAGTTTCCGGCAGTTGAACACTGAAGCTTTCTTT.

This chain connects TRBV4-1 to TRBJ2-3, with 11 bases identical to TRBD1. This CDR3 comprises 15 residues. CDR1 and CDR2 from the germline V gene are MGHRA and YSYEKL. After removal of 6 bases from V and 5 bases from J, the junction contained 7 bases not matched to a gene. The CDR3 nucleotides are TGCGCCAGCAGTCCGGGACAGGGGGAAGGAGATACGCAGTATTTT. It specifies CASSPGQGEGDTQYF.

This clonotype was found a few times. V usage is TRBV24-1 and J usage is TRBJ2-5, with 10 bases identical to TRBD1. The J call may be in error: the DNA end matches TRBJ2-1 better. CDR1 is KGHDR, CDR2 SFDVKD, per germline. This CDR3 has 16 residues. CDR3 amino acids: CATSDPPGTGVYEQFF. In DNA form, the CDR3 reads TGTGCCACCAGTGACCCACCCGGGACAGGGGTCTATGAGCAGTTCTTC.

In its sample, this clonotype was seen a few times. This rearrangement joins TRBV7-2 to TRBJ2-3; tentatively, D is TRBD2 (7 bases). V lost 3 bases to trimming and J lost 0 bases, with 16 bases between them. The V gene's germline CDR1 is SGHTA and CDR2 FQGNSA. This CDR3 has 17 residues. The CDR3 DNA reads as TGTGCCAGCAGCTTTTATAGGGGGGGCCGAAGCACAGATACGCAGTATTTT. Translating gives CASSFYRGGRSTDTQYF.

The table lists this clonotype with a few counts. V gene TRBV5-1 combines with J gene TRBJ1-1; D unclear. V gave up 0 bases and J gave up 1 base, with 7 bases separating them. This CDR3 contains 14 residues. The V gene's germline CDR1 is SGHRS and CDR2 YFSETQ. The CDR3 region is CASSLVRENTEAFF. CDR3 nucleotides: TGCGCCAGCAGCTTGGTCCGGGAGAACACTGAAGCTTTCTTT.

The V and J genes are TRBV18 and TRBJ2-5; perhaps TRBD2 as D (5 bases). The germline V gene encodes CDR1 KGHSH and CDR2 LQKENI. The CDR3 has 14 amino acids. V dropped 0 bases and J dropped 3 bases, with 8 bases sitting between them. The CDR3 reads CASSPPSREETQYF. The CDR3 DNA follows: TGTGCCAGCTCACCACCTTCGCGGGAAGAGACCCAGTACTTC. Full variable domain (missing parts from reference TRBV18 and TRBJ2-5): NAGVMQNPRHLVRRRGQEARLRCSPMKGHSHVYWYRQLPEEGLKFMVYLQKENIIDESGMPKERFSAEFPKEGPSILRIQQVVRGDSAAYFCASSPPSREETQYFGPGTRLLVL.

The chain carries TRBV7-9 and TRBJ1-1, with TRBD1 matching 7 bases. CDR3 size: 13 residues. Germline V gene data show CDR1 as SEHNR and CDR2 as FQNEAQ (reference sequence). The trim removed 3 bases at V and 11 bases at J, leaving 9 bases unmatched. The CDR3 region is CASSFEGGPRAFF. In DNA form, the CDR3 reads TGTGCCAGCAGCTTTGAAGGGGGCCCGCGGGCTTTCTTT.

This clonotype was recorded a few times. CDR3 sequence: CASSLLDQETQYF. The DNA of the CDR3 is TGTGCCAGCAGCTTGCTCGACCAAGAGACCCAGTACTTC. This chain uses TRBV5-6 with TRBJ2-5; D unclear. This CDR3 has 13 amino acids. Germline values: CDR1 SGHDT, CDR2 YYEEEE. The V gene lost 1 base and the J gene lost 0 bases, with 4 bases spanning the gap.